The 24 T cell receptor beta chains listed next were all sequenced from one sample in a study of low-dose radiotherapy and immunotherapy resistance in tumors. Time point defined: before trial treatment. Alpha- and beta-chain coverage of first-strand cDNA came from TRAV- and TRBV-specific primers. TCRs underwent 20 PCR cycles of amplification with a constant-region primer and V-primer adapter. TCRdb called the reads again in MiXCR, with one record for every CDR3 protein. The data show 55,000 to 65,000 distinct CDR3 sequences, with less than 30% seen just once and 6% to 7% held by the top ten. The sequencing here drew on PBMCs, taken before treatment. The origin of the receptors is a male donor with rectosigmoid adenocarcinoma.

V gene TRBV29-1 combines with J gene TRBJ2-1; 8 bases fit TRBD2. Germline V gives CDR1 SQVTM, CDR2 ANQGSEA. The CDR3 extends over 13 amino acids. V was pared by 7 bases and J by 12 bases, with 14 bases of the junction left unmatched. The CDR3 DNA reads TGCAGCGGTGACGCCTCGAGCGGGAGTGGGCAGTTCTTC. It specifies CSGDASSGSGQFF.

This chain connects TRBV12-5 to TRBJ1-6; possibly TRBD1 for D (5 bases). The CDR3 has 15 residues. Trimming left V 1 base short and J 10 bases short, with 14 bases between. Germline-derived CDR1 and CDR2 are LGHNT and FRNRAP. DNA for the CDR3: TGTGCTAGTGGTTTGGCGGGGGAATTGGGATCACCCCTCCACTTT. It encodes CASGLAGELGSPLHF.

This rearrangement joins TRBV6-8 to TRBJ2-2; D may correspond to TRBD1 or TRBD2 (5 bases each). V lost 6 bases, J lost 1 base, and 12 bases lay in between. The CDR3 runs to 15 residues. The germline V gene encodes CDR1 MNHGY and CDR2 SAAAGT. The CDR3 reads CASRPGTQNTGELFF. The CDR3 DNA sequence: TGTGCCAGCAGGCCCGGGACCCAGAACACCGGGGAGCTGTTTTTT.

This clonotype was recorded at least ten times. V is TRBV4-3 and J is TRBJ1-2; TRBD1 agrees at 8 bases. V was clipped by 0 bases and J by 3 bases; unmatched bases: 9. This CDR3 has 17 amino acids. Germline CDR1 is LGHNA and CDR2 is YSLEER. CDR3: CASSQDRGQGLYYGYTF. CDR3 sequence (DNA): TGCGCCAGCAGCCAAGATCGAGGACAGGGTTTATACTATGGCTACACCTTC.

The chain combines TRBV7-2 with TRBJ1-1; D uncertain. The germline V gene has CDR1 SGHTA and CDR2 FQGNSA. This CDR3 has 15 amino acids. Trimming stripped 1 base from V and 5 bases from J, with 14 bases between. The CDR3 DNA follows: TGTGCCAGCAGCTTAGGTCTAACTTTAAGGACTGAAGCTTTCTTT. Translation gives CASSLGLTLRTEAFF.

The table lists this clonotype with many counts. The chain couples TRBV7-9 to TRBJ2-6; D is ambiguous. V shed 3 bases and J shed 3 bases, with 9 bases lying between them. CDR3 length equals 15 residues. The germline V gene encodes CDR1 SEHNR and CDR2 FQNEAQ (reference sequence). CDR3 sequence reads: CASSLGLGGANVLTF. In DNA, the CDR3 is TGTGCCAGCAGCTTGGGGTTGGGTGGGGCCAACGTCCTGACTTTC.

This clonotype has at least ten counts. The V and J genes are TRBV6-2 or TRBV6-3 and TRBJ1-2; D ambiguous. The germline V gene encodes CDR1 MNHEY and CDR2 SVGEGT. The CDR3 has 14 amino acids. Between the trimmed V and J ends, which lost 5 bases and 8 bases, there was a span of 18 bases. In nucleotides, the CDR3 is TGTGCCAGCAGTGCCGGTCAGAGGCTTAGGGGCTACACCTTC. This sequence encodes CASSAGQRLRGYTF.

V usage is TRBV20-1 and J usage is TRBJ2-1; D perhaps matches TRBD2 (6 bases). Looked up from germline, CDR1 is DFQATT and CDR2 is SNEGSKA (reference sequence). Trimming stripped 5 bases from V and 3 bases from J, with 14 bases between. The CDR3 runs to 14 residues. The CDR3 nucleotides are TGCAGTGCTTCCCTGCTAGCGAGCTACAATGAGCAGTTCTTC. It specifies CSASLLASYNEQFF.

This clonotype was seen ten or more times. This chain links TRBV12-3 or TRBV12-4 with TRBJ1-6, with 10 bases fitting TRBD1. V was pared by 8 bases and J by 5 bases, with 6 bases of the junction left unmatched. There are 15 residues in the CDR3. The CDR3 DNA is TGTGCCAGCCTCCCCGGACAGGGGGATAATTCACCCCTCCACTTT. Translated, it gives CASLPGQGDNSPLHF.

With regard to this clonotype: A far bigger clonotype differs at one base, so this is likely a read error. The J gene is TRBJ2-7, the V gene TRBV11-3; 8 bases are shared with TRBD2. The length of the CDR3 is 18 residues. V was pared by 0 bases and J by 7 bases, with 17 bases of the junction left unmatched. The germline V gene encodes CDR1 SGHNT and CDR2 YENEEA. CDR3 region: CASSLDQSGSAHYNEQYF. The CDR3 DNA sequence: TGTGCCAGCAGCTTAGACCAAAGCGGGAGCGCTCACTACAATGAGCAGTACTTC.

The chain joins TRBV7-2 to TRBJ2-7; the D is unclear. The V end lost 1 base, the J end lost 5 bases, and 12 bases lay between the germline ends. CDR1 is SGHTA, CDR2 FQGNSA, per germline. This CDR3 is 14 amino acids long. The CDR3 loop reads CASSLDWASDEQYF. For the CDR3, the DNA is TGTGCCAGCAGCTTAGACTGGGCTTCCGACGAGCAGTACTTC.

The CDR3 reads CASSLTGGTSSEQFF. DNA of the CDR3: TGTGCCAGCAGTTTAACGGGGGGGACTAGCAGTGAGCAGTTCTTC. The V gene is TRBV27, the J gene TRBJ2-1, with 9 bases lining up with TRBD2. This CDR3 comprises 15 residues. J was trimmed by 9 bases and V by 2 bases; bases with no gene match: 8. CDR1 is MNHEY, CDR2 SMNVEV, per germline (reference sequence).

This clonotype was observed a few times. J is TRBJ1-2 and V is TRBV28; no clear D. Looked up from germline, CDR1 is MDHEN and CDR2 is SYDVKM. The CDR3 is made up of 11 amino acids. V was pared by 7 bases and J by 7 bases, with 10 bases between. Here the CDR3 DNA reads TGTGCCAGCACCTCGAATCGTGGCTACACCTTC. Its translation is CASTSNRGYTF.

The chain combines TRBV5-1 with TRBJ1-2, with a tentative D call TRBD1 (5 bases). The CDR3 runs to 14 residues. V was pared by 5 bases and J by 0 bases, with 11 bases between. The germline gives CDR1 SGHRS, CDR2 YFSETQ. Written as DNA, the CDR3 is TGCGCCAGCAGTGTACAGGCTCCTAACTATGGCTACACCTTC. This codes for CASSVQAPNYGYTF.

This clonotype was observed at least ten times. The chain employs TRBV28 and TRBJ2-1, with 7 bases identical to TRBD2. Germline CDR1 MDHEN, CDR2 SYDVKM. V gave up 2 bases and J gave up 4 bases; unmatched junction bases: 8. The CDR3 runs to 16 residues. CDR3 region: CASSLKASGVYNEQFF. The DNA of the CDR3 is TGTGCCAGCAGTTTAAAGGCTAGCGGAGTTTACAATGAGCAGTTCTTC.

This clonotype was counted ten times or more. This chain uses TRBV12-3 or TRBV12-4 with TRBJ1-2; D is ambiguous. The CDR3 totals 12 residues. The V and J ends lost 8 bases and 2 bases respectively, with 9 bases between them. The CDR3 loop is CASRGPNYGYTF. CDR3 in DNA: TGTGCCAGCCGCGGGCCAAACTATGGCTACACCTTC.

At least ten counts were recorded for this clonotype. The rearrangement uses TRBV7-9 and TRBJ1-4; 8 bases match TRBD1. Germline CDR1 SEHNR, CDR2 FQNEAQ (reference sequence). V lost 1 base to trimming and J lost 2 bases; unmatched junction nucleotides: 15. The CDR3 runs to 20 residues. This CDR3 is CASSLVVIPGGAETNEKLFF. The CDR3, as DNA: TGTGCCAGCAGCTTAGTGGTTATTCCAGGGGGCGCGGAGACTAATGAAAAACTGTTTTTT.

This clonotype was counted a single time. The V call is TRBV20-1, the J call TRBJ2-3, with 10 bases aligning to TRBD2. Germline assignment: CDR1 DFQATT and CDR2 SNEGSKA (reference sequence). V lost 8 bases to trimming and J lost 1 base; unmatched junction nucleotides: 6. CDR3 length equals 14 residues. CDR3 nucleotide sequence: TGCAGTCCGCAAGGGACTAGCGGCACAGATACGCAGTATTTT. As protein: CSPQGTSGTDTQYF.

At least ten counts were recorded for this clonotype. The chain uses TRBV29-1 and TRBJ2-2; D remains unclear. Germline assignment: CDR1 SQVTM and CDR2 ANQGSEA. This CDR3 is 16 amino acids long. The V gene lost 5 bases and the J gene lost 7 bases, with 23 bases spanning the gap. The CDR3 DNA is TGCAGCGTTAAAGGGCCCTGGACGGGTTCGGACGGGGAGCTGTTTTTT. This translates into CSVKGPWTGSDGELFF.

This clonotype was counted between two and nine times. V usage is TRBV7-3 and J usage is TRBJ2-7; D could derive from TRBD1 or TRBD2 (5 bases each). The V end was cut by 5 bases, the J end by 7 bases, with 15 bases between. CDR1 is SGHTA and CDR2 is FQGTGA in the germline V gene. CDR3 length: 13 amino acids. CDR3 loop: CASSAVEGLEQYF. The CDR3 bases are TGTGCCAGCAGCGCCGTAGAGGGGCTGGAGCAGTACTTC.

This clonotype was detected ten times or more. The V gene is TRBV23-1, the J gene TRBJ2-1, with 7 bases aligning to TRBD1. TRBV23-1 qualifies as an ORF whose function is uncertain. This CDR3 contains 14 residues. J lost 6 bases, V lost 4 bases, and 6 bases had no gene match. The CDR3 region is CASSLTGVGNEQFF. The CDR3 DNA follows: TGCGCCAGCAGTCTAACAGGGGTCGGCAATGAGCAGTTCTTC.

The V gene is TRBV19, the J gene TRBJ2-1; 11 bases match TRBD2. CDR1 is LNHDA and CDR2 is SQIVND in the germline V gene (reference sequence). Trimming removed 0 bases from V and 0 bases from J; junction bases left unmatched: 10. The CDR3 covers 20 residues. CDR3 sequence: CASSIETRLAGKGSYNEQFF. CDR3 nucleotide sequence: TGTGCCAGTAGTATAGAAACGAGACTAGCGGGAAAAGGCTCCTACAATGAGCAGTTCTTC.

This clonotype was picked up one time. This chain uses TRBV2 with TRBJ1-2, with D tentatively TRBD1 (6 bases). The V and J ends lost 6 bases and 8 bases respectively, with 19 bases between them. Germline V CDR1 and CDR2: SNHLY, FYNNEI. The CDR3 spans 14 residues. The CDR3 region has the DNA TGTGCCAGCAGCGCCACACAGGGTCCCAGCGGCTACACCTTC. Translating it yields CASSATQGPSGYTF.

This rearrangement joins TRBV9 to TRBJ1-4, with 10 nucleotides matching TRBD1. Germline V gene sequence: CDR1 SGDLS, CDR2 YYNGEE. V was pared by 4 bases and J by 7 bases, with 4 bases of the junction left unmatched. The CDR3 extends over 14 amino acids. CDR3 region: CASSPGTGAEKLFF. Written as DNA, the CDR3 is TGTGCCAGCAGCCCCGGGACAGGGGCTGAAAAACTGTTTTTT.